The 5 T cell receptor beta chains given below trace back to one sample, sequenced in a study of T cells in localized non-small cell lung cancer. The protocol was immunoSEQ multiplex PCR, while the TCRdb copy is restricted to in-frame clones and leaves out a portion. Of under 70,000 clones in the sample, roughly 89% were seen once. The sample was peripheral blood, taken before any cancer treatment. These receptor sequences come from a woman aged 35 to 70 with stage I lung adenocarcinoma.

The chain joins TRBV4-3 to TRBJ1-1, with D unclear. This CDR3 contains 14 residues. The germline CDR1 and CDR2 sequences are LGHNA and YSLEER. Deletions cut 0 bases from V and 2 bases from J, with 7 bases between. The CDR3 region is CASSQDFGNTEAFF. Here the CDR3 DNA reads TGCGCCAGCAGCCAAGATTTCGGAAACACTGAAGCTTTCTTT.

This chain connects TRBV30 to TRBJ1-2; D remains ambiguous. Looked up from germline, CDR1 is GTSNPN and CDR2 is SVGIG (reference sequence). The V end was cut by 2 bases, the J end by 0 bases, with 7 bases between. There are 13 residues in the CDR3. CDR3 protein: CAWSLTSNYGYTF. The CDR3 DNA follows: TGTGCCTGGAGTCTAACTTCTAACTATGGCTACACCTTC.

The chain joins TRBV4-1 to TRBJ2-4; TRBD2 matches at 9 bases. V trimming: 0 bases; J trimming: 4 bases; junction bases outside the gene matches: 7. CDR3 size: 17 residues. From germline, CDR1 is MGHRA and CDR2 YSYEKL. As DNA, the CDR3 is TGCGCCAGCAGCCAAGAAGGGGCGGGGGGGTCTAAAAACATTCAGTACTTC. Amino acids: CASSQEGAGGSKNIQYF.

This clone was observed a handful of times. J is TRBJ2-7 and V is TRBV4-1, with D possibly being TRBD1 (5 bases). The CDR3 consists of 16 residues. Germline CDR1 MGHRA, CDR2 YSYEKL. Trimming took off 0 bases at V and 2 bases at J, with 14 bases between the two ends. This chain's CDR3 is CASSQDQGRSPYEQYF. DNA of the CDR3: TGCGCCAGCAGCCAAGATCAGGGCAGGTCTCCCTACGAGCAGTACTTC.

This rearrangement joins TRBV28 to TRBJ1-2, with 10 bases lining up with TRBD1. The CDR3 is made up of 15 amino acids. V was clipped by 5 bases and J by 4 bases; unmatched bases: 7. Germline assignment: CDR1 MDHEN and CDR2 SYDVKM. The CDR3 region is CASSDTGTGAYGYTF. For the CDR3, the DNA is TGTGCCAGCAGTGATACGGGGACAGGGGCCTATGGCTACACCTTC.